The 21 T cell receptor beta chains presented below share a single source sample, sequenced in a study of blood T cell repertoires in COVID-19 (dated by TCRdb to the early 2020s). Receptor libraries were prepared by the immunoSEQ multiplex PCR assay. TCRdb mirrors the immuneACCESS table, restricted to in-frame sequences. Some clones are absent from its copies; in checked studies, under half trace to an unresolved V gene, and the reason for the others is unknown. For this sample there are around 46,000 clones; approximately 87% appear just once. Clones ranked in the top ten supply about a sixth of the sample. The material sequenced was peripheral blood. The source of these receptors is a human donor in a cohort sampled during active COVID-19.

In its sample, this clone was seen once. The CDR3 spells CASSPWGLAGETQYF. The CDR3 DNA sequence: TGCGCCAGCAGCCCCTGGGGACTAGCGGGAGAGACCCAGTACTTC. The chain employs TRBV5-1 and TRBJ2-5; 12 bases agree with TRBD2. The CDR3 is 15 residues long. The junction had 5 bases not matched to a gene; V was cut back by 4 bases and J by 4 bases. The germline V gene has CDR1 SGHRS and CDR2 YFSETQ.

The rearrangement links TRBV10-3 to TRBJ2-7, with 9 bases lining up with TRBD2. CDR3 length: 16 residues. CDR1 is ENHRY, CDR2 SYGVKD, per germline. The junction had 6 bases not matched to a gene; V was cut back by 0 bases and J by 3 bases. The DNA for the CDR3 is TGTGCCATCAGTGAGTCGGGAGCGGGAGGTCTCTACGAGCAGTACTTC. Amino acids: CAISESGAGGLYEQYF.

The chain carries TRBV19 and TRBJ2-3; TRBD2 agrees at 9 bases. Germline values: CDR1 LNHDA, CDR2 SQIVND (reference sequence). V gave up 7 bases and J gave up 3 bases; unmatched junction bases: 14. The CDR3 spans 17 residues. This chain's CDR3 is CASTYRAGGSWTDTQYF. The CDR3 DNA is TGTGCCAGTACTTACCGAGCGGGGGGCTCGTGGACAGATACGCAGTATTTT.

Remarks on this clone: Other DNA sequences in this sample translate to the same CDR3. The chain uses TRBV27 and TRBJ1-5; D is perhaps TRBD1 (6 bases). The CDR3 has 14 residues. With 6 bases removed from V and 4 bases from J, the gap between germline ends came to 13 bases. Germline lookup yields CDR1 MNHEY and CDR2 SMNVEV (reference sequence). CDR3 DNA sequence: TGTGCCAGCAGCTTAACAGGGATTAATCAGCCCCAGCATTTT. This codes for CASSLTGINQPQHF.

This clone came up once. This chain links TRBV9 with TRBJ2-7; tentatively, D is TRBD1 (6 bases). Germline V CDR1 and CDR2: SGDLS, YYNGEE. Trimming left V 4 bases short and J 0 bases short, with 11 bases between. The CDR3 covers 14 residues. The CDR3, as DNA: TGTGCCAGCAGCCCGGGACATCTCTCCTACGAGCAGTACTTC. Protein product: CASSPGHLSYEQYF.

This clone came up a few times. This sequence joins TRBV3-1 (or the pseudogene TRBV3-2) and TRBJ2-2; 7 nucleotides line up with TRBD1. The germline V gene has CDR1 LGHDT and CDR2 YNNKEL (reference sequence). This CDR3 is 16 amino acids long. The V and J ends lost 1 base and 5 bases, in that order; junction bases with no gene match: 7. The CDR3 sequence: CASSQGVDRATGELFF. The CDR3 bases are TGTGCCAGCAGCCAAGGCGTCGACAGGGCAACCGGGGAGCTGTTTTTT.

V and J are TRBV5-1 and TRBJ2-7; D gene ambiguous. The CDR3 has 11 amino acids. V lost 6 bases and J 0 bases, leaving 4 bases between the germline ends. Germline V gene lookup returns CDR1 SGHRS and CDR2 YFSETQ. The CDR3, as DNA: TGCGCCAGCACCAACTCCTACGAGCAGTACTTC. Protein sequence: CASTNSYEQYF.

V usage is TRBV10-3 and J usage is TRBJ2-3; no firm D call. V lost 0 bases to trimming and J lost 6 bases, with 4 bases between them. The CDR3 is made up of 12 amino acids. CDR1 is ENHRY, CDR2 SYGVKD, per germline. The CDR3: CAISESEDTQYF. The DNA for the CDR3 is TGTGCCATCAGTGAGTCGGAGGATACGCAGTATTTT.

The chain has TRBV5-4 and TRBJ2-1, with TRBD2 identical over 7 bases. The CDR3 is made up of 16 amino acids. Germline values: CDR1 SGHNT, CDR2 YYREEE (reference sequence). J was trimmed by 4 bases and V by 5 bases; bases with no gene match: 12. The CDR3 nucleotides are TGTGCCAGCAGTCGAACCGGGACTACCTATTACAATGAGCAGTTCTTC. As protein: CASSRTGTTYYNEQFF.

This clone was detected a few times. This chain connects TRBV7-6 to TRBJ2-7; no reliable D call. V was shortened by 0 bases and J by 1 base, with 4 bases between the two germline ends. This CDR3 contains 13 residues. The germline V gene has CDR1 SGHVS and CDR2 FNYEAQ. As DNA, the CDR3 is TGTGCCAGCAGCTTAGCCGGGTCCTACGAGCAGTACTTC. Its protein product is CASSLAGSYEQYF.

The gene calls are TRBV19 and TRBJ1-6, with 7 bases matching TRBD1. Germline trimming cut 4 bases from V and 7 bases from J; bases unmatched to any gene: 7. CDR1 and CDR2 from the germline V gene are LNHDA and SQIVND (reference sequence). The CDR3 covers 15 residues. The CDR3: CASSTRQGRNSPLHF. CDR3 nucleotides: TGTGCCAGTAGTACCCGACAGGGAAGGAATTCACCCCTCCACTTT.

V gene TRBV24-1 combines with J gene TRBJ1-2, with D possibly TRBD1 on 5 matching bases. V lost 6 bases and J 8 bases, leaving 12 bases between the germline ends. This CDR3 is 12 amino acids long. The germline CDR1 and CDR2 sequences are KGHDR and SFDVKD. For the CDR3, the DNA is TGTGCCACCAGTAGTCCAGGGTACGGCTACACCTTC. Protein product: CATSSPGYGYTF.

V gene TRBV30 combines with J gene TRBJ2-7; 10 nucleotides line up with TRBD2. Germline CDR1 and CDR2: GTSNPN and SVGIG (reference sequence). The CDR3 totals 13 residues. CDR3 sequence reads: CSLVGLAGAEQYF. The CDR3, as DNA: TGTTCGCTGGTTGGGCTAGCGGGAGCCGAGCAGTACTTC.

The chain is built from TRBV27 and TRBJ2-7; D gene ambiguous. V was pared by 5 bases and J by 7 bases, with 9 bases between. The CDR3 has 11 amino acids. CDR1 and CDR2 from the germline V gene are MNHEY and SMNVEV (reference sequence). CDR3 residues: CASSGRNEQYF. The CDR3 nucleotides read TGTGCCAGCAGTGGGCGTAATGAGCAGTACTTC.

The rearrangement links TRBV29-1 to TRBJ1-2; D gene unclear. The CDR3 is 11 amino acids. The germline CDR1 and CDR2 sequences are SQVTM and ANQGSEA. The V gene lost 0 bases and the J gene lost 8 bases, with 7 bases spanning the gap. CDR3 in amino acids: CSVEDRAGYTF. The CDR3 DNA is TGCAGCGTTGAAGATCGCGCGGGCTACACCTTC.

The CDR3 sequence is CASSYRGRGANVLTF. CDR3 DNA: TGTGCCAGCAGTTACAGGGGCCGAGGGGCCAACGTCCTGACTTTC. The chain has TRBV6-5 and TRBJ2-6, with D perhaps TRBD1 (5 bases). The CDR3 spans 15 residues. CDR1 and CDR2 (germline): MNHEY, SVGAGI. Trimming removed 2 bases from V and 4 bases from J, with 9 bases in between.

This rearrangement joins TRBV28 to TRBJ1-2; 9 bases match TRBD1. Germline V lookup: CDR1 MDHEN, CDR2 SYDVKM. The CDR3 sequence is 16 residues long. With 5 bases clipped from V and 4 bases from J, the junction kept 11 bases outside the gene matches. The CDR3 nucleotides are TGTGCCAGCAGTCCAGGGTTGGGACAGGGACGCTATGGCTACACCTTC. Translating it yields CASSPGLGQGRYGYTF.

V gene TRBV9 combines with J gene TRBJ1-5; TRBD1 agrees at 9 bases. The CDR3 runs 15 residues. J lost 7 bases, V lost 3 bases, and 8 bases had no gene match. CDR1 and CDR2 from the germline V gene are SGDLS and YYNGEE. In DNA form, the CDR3 reads TGTGCCAGCAGCGCTACCGGGACAGGGTCGCAGCCCCAGCATTTT. Amino acids: CASSATGTGSQPQHF.

The rearrangement links TRBV19 to TRBJ2-7; D possibly corresponds to TRBD2 (6 bases). V lost 6 bases, J lost 2 bases, and 14 bases lay in between. Germline V gene sequence: CDR1 LNHDA, CDR2 SQIVND (reference sequence). The CDR3 loop spans 14 amino acids. The CDR3 sequence is CASSETSWAYEQYF. CDR3 DNA sequence: TGTGCCAGTAGCGAGACTAGTTGGGCCTACGAGCAGTACTTC.

J is TRBJ1-2 and V is TRBV7-2; D not resolved. Germline CDR1 and CDR2: SGHTA and FQGNSA. This CDR3 is built from 14 residues. V was pared by 0 bases and J by 0 bases, with 5 bases between. CDR3: CASSLANTNYGYTF. The CDR3 bases are TGTGCCAGCAGCTTAGCCAACACTAACTATGGCTACACCTTC. The variable domain in full, with the rest retrieved from reference TRBV7-2 and TRBJ1-2, is GAGVSQSPSNKVTEKGKDVELRCDPISGHTALYWYRQSLGQGLEFLIYFQGNSAPDKSGLPSDRFSAERTGGSVSTLTIQRTQQEDSAVYLCASSLANTNYGYTFGSGTRLTVV.

This chain links TRBV27 with TRBJ1-5; D is undetermined. The V gene lost 5 bases and the J gene lost 1 base, with 12 bases spanning the gap. The germline V gene has CDR1 MNHEY and CDR2 SMNVEV (reference sequence). This CDR3 region has 15 residues. The CDR3 reads CASSPNTPSNQPQHF. In DNA, the CDR3 is TGTGCCAGCAGTCCCAACACCCCAAGCAATCAGCCCCAGCATTTT.